This entry concerns a single T cell receptor beta chain. TCRdb's table, derived via immunoSEQ multiplex PCR, lists solely in-frame clones and lacks some. The sample consists of some 2.4 million clones, roughly 93% of them appearing once. The source of the sample is a study of shared clonotypes between healthy human individuals. Sequencing used naive CD4+ T cells from PBMCs. Subset here: CD45RA+ positively selected. This clonotype was sampled from a young man in good health. Some clones in this sample may be carry-over from other donors' samples.

Written as DNA, the CDR3 is TGTGCCAGCACTATAGGGAGCTCCTACGAGCAGTACTTC. Its translation is CASTIGSSYEQYF. The chain employs TRBV28 and TRBJ2-7; possible D gene TRBD2, 5 bases. The V gene's germline CDR1 is MDHEN and CDR2 SYDVKM. Trimming took 7 bases from V and 0 from J, leaving 10 bases between them. The CDR3 is made up of 13 amino acids.